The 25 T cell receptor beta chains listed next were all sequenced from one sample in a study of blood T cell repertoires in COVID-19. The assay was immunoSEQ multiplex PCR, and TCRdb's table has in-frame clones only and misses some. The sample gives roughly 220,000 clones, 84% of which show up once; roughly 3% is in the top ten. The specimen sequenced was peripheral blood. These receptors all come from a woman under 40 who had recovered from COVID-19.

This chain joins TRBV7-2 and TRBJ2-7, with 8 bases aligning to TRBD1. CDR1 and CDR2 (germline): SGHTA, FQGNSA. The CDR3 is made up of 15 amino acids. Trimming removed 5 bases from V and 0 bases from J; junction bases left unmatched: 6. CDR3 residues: CASSLETGGSYEQYF. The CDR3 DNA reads TGTGCCAGCAGCCTCGAAACAGGGGGCTCCTACGAGCAGTACTTC. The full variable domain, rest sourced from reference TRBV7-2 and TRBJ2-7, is GAGVSQSPSNKVTEKGKDVELRCDPISGHTALYWYRQSLGQGLEFLIYFQGNSAPDKSGLPSDRFSAERTGGSVSTLTIQRTQQEDSAVYLCASSLETGGSYEQYFGPGTRLTVT.

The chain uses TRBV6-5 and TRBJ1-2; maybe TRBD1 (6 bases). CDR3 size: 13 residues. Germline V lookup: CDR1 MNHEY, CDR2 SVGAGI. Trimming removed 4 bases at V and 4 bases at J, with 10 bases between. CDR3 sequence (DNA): TGTGCCAGCAGTTTAGGGGGTGTCTATGGCTACACCTTC. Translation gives CASSLGGVYGYTF.

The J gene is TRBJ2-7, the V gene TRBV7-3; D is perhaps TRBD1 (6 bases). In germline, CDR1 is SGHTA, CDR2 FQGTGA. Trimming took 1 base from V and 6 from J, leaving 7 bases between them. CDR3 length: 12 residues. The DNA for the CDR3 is TGTGCCAGCAGCTTAAGAGGGGGCGAGCAGTACTTC. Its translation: CASSLRGGEQYF.

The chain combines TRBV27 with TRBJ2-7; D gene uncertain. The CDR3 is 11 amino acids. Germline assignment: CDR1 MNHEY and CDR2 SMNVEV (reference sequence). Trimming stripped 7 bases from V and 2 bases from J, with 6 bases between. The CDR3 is CASIRTYEQYF. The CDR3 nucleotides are TGTGCCAGCATCCGTACCTACGAGCAGTACTTC.

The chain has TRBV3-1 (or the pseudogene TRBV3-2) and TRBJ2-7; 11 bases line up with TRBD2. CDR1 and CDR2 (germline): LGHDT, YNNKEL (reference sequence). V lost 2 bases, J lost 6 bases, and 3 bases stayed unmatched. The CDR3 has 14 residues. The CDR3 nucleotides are TGTGCCAGCAGCCAAACTAGCGGGAGTAGCGAGCAGTACTTC. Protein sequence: CASSQTSGSSEQYF.

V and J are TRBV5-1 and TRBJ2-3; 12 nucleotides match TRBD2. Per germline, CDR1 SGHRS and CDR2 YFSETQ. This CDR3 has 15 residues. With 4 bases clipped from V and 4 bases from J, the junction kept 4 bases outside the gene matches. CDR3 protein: CASSGLAGWADTQYF. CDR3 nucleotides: TGCGCCAGCAGCGGACTAGCGGGATGGGCAGATACGCAGTATTTT.

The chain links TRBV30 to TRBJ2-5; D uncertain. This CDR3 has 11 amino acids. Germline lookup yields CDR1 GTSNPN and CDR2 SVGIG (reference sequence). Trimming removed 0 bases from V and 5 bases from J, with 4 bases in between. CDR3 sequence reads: CAWSVSETQYF. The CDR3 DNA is TGTGCCTGGAGTGTTTCGGAGACCCAGTACTTC.

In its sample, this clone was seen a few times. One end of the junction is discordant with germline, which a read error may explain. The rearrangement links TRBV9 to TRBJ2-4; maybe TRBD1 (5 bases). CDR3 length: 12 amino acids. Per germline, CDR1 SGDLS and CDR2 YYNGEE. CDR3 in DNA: TGTGCCAGCAGCGTAGGTGGGGCTAGTTTGCACTTC. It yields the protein CASSVGGASLHF.

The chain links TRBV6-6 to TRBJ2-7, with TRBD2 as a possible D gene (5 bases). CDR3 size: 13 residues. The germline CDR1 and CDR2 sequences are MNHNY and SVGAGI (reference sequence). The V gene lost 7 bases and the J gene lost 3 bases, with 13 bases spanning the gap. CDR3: CASTWKRNYEQYF. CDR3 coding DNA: TGTGCCAGCACTTGGAAGCGGAACTACGAGCAGTACTTC.

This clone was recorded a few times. As DNA, the CDR3 is TGTGCCAGCAGCTTTCCCGGGACAGGGGTTAATGAAAAACTGTTTTTT. Translated, it gives CASSFPGTGVNEKLFF. The J gene is TRBJ1-4, the V gene TRBV7-3, with 10 nucleotides matching TRBD1. V lost 3 bases to trimming and J lost 4 bases; unmatched junction nucleotides: 5. The CDR3 has 16 residues. Per the germline V gene, CDR1 is SGHTA and CDR2 is FQGTGA.

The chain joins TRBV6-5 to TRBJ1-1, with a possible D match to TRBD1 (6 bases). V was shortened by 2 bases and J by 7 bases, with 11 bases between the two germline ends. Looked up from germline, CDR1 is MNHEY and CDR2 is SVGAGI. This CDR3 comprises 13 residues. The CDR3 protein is CASSYGQLSEAFF. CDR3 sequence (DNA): TGTGCCAGCAGTTACGGACAGCTGAGTGAAGCTTTCTTT.

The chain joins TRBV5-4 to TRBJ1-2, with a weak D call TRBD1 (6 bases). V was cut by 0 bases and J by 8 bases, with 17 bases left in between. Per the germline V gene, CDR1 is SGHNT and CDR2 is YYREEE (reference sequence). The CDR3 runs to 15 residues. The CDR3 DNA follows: TGTGCCAGCAGCTTGGGGTGGACAGCGGCCCAGGGCTACACCTTC. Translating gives CASSLGWTAAQGYTF.

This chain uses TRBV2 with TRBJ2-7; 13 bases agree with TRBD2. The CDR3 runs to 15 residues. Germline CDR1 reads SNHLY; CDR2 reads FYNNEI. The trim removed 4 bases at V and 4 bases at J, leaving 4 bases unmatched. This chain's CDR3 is CASSGPGLAGYEQYF. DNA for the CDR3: TGTGCCAGCAGTGGGCCGGGACTAGCGGGATACGAGCAGTACTTC.

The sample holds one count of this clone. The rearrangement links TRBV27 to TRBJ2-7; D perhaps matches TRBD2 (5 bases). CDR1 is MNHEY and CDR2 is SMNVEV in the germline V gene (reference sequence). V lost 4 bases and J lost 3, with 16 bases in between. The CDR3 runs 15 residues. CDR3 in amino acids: CASSSEDGDYYEQYF. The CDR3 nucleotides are TGTGCCAGCAGTTCAGAAGACGGGGATTACTACGAGCAGTACTTC.

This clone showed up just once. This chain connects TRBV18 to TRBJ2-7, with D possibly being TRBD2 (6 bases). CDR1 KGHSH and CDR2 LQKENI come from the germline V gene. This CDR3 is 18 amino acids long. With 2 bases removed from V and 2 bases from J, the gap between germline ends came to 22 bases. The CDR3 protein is CASSPSEGAGLPAYEQYF. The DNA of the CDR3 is TGTGCCAGCTCACCATCGGAGGGTGCAGGACTACCAGCCTACGAGCAGTACTTC. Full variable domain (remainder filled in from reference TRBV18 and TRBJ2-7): NAGVMQNPRHLVRRRGQEARLRCSPMKGHSHVYWYRQLPEEGLKFMVYLQKENIIDESGMPKERFSAEFPKEGPSILRIQQVVRGDSAAYFCASSPSEGAGLPAYEQYFGPGTRLTVT.

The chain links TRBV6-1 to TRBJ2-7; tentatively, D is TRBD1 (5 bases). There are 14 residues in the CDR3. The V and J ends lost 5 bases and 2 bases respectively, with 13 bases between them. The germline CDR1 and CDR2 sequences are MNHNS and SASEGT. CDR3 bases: TGTGCCAGCAGTTATGTACAGGTTACCTACGAGCAGTACTTC. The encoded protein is CASSYVQVTYEQYF.

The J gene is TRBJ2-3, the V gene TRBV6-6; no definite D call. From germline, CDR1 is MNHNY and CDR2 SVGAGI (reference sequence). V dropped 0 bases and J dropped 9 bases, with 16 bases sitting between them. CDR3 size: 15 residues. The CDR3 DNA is TGTGCCAGCAGTTACTCCCCGTCGGTACTACCCACGCAGTATTTT. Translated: CASSYSPSVLPTQYF.

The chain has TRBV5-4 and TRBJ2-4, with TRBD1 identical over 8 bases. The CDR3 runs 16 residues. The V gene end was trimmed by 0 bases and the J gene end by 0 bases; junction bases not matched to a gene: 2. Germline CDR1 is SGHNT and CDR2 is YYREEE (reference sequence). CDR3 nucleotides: TGTGCCAGCAGCTTGGGGACAGGGCTAGCCAAAAACATTCAGTACTTC. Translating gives CASSLGTGLAKNIQYF. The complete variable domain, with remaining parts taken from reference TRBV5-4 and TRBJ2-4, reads ETGVTQSPTHLIKTRGQQVTLRCSSQSGHNTVSWYQQALGQGPQFIFQYYREEENGRGNFPPRFSGLQFPNYSSELNVNALELDDSALYLCASSLGTGLAKNIQYFGAGTRLSVL.

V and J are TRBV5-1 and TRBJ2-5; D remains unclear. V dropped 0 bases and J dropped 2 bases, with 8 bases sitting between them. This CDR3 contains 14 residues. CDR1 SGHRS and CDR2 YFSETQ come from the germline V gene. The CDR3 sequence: CASSLDSVQETQYF. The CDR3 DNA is TGCGCCAGCAGCTTGGACAGTGTTCAAGAGACCCAGTACTTC.

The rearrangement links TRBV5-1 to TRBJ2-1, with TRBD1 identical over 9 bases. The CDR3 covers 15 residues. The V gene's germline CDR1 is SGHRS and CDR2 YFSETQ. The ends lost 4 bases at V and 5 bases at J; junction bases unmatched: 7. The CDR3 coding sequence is TGCGCCAGCAGCGATGGGACAGGGATTCACAATGAGCAGTTCTTC. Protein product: CASSDGTGIHNEQFF.

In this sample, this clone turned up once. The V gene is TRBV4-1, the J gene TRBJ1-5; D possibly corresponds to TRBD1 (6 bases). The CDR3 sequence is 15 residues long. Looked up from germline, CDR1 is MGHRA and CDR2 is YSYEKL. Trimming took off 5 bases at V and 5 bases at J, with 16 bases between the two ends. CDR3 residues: CASSTHYRAHQPQHF. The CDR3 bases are TGCGCCAGCAGCACTCATTACAGGGCCCATCAGCCCCAGCATTTT.

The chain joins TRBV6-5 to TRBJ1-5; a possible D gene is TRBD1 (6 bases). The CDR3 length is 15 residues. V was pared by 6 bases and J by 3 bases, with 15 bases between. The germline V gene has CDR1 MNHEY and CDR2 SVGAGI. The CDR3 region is CASSPTGPINQPQHF. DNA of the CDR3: TGTGCCAGCAGCCCGACAGGACCCATCAATCAGCCCCAGCATTTT.

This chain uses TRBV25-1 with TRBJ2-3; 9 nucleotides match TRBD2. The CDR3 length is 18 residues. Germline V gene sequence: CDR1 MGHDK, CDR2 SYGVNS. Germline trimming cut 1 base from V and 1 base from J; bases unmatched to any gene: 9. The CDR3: CASSEFGYTSGRTDTQYF. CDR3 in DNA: TGTGCCAGCAGTGAATTTGGGTATACTAGCGGGCGCACAGATACGCAGTATTTT.

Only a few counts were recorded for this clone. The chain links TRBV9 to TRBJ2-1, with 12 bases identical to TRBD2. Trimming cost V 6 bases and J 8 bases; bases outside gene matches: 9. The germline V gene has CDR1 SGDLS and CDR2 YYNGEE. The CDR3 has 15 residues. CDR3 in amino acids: CASTRTSGIVYEQFF. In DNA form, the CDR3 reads TGTGCCAGCACCCGGACTAGCGGGATTGTCTATGAGCAGTTCTTC.

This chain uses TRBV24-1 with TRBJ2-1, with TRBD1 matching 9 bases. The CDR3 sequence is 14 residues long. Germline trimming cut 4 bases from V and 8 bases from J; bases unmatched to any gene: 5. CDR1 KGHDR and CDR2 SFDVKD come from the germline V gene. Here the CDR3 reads CATSEPGQGHEQFF. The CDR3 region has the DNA TGTGCCACCAGTGAGCCGGGACAGGGACATGAGCAGTTCTTC.